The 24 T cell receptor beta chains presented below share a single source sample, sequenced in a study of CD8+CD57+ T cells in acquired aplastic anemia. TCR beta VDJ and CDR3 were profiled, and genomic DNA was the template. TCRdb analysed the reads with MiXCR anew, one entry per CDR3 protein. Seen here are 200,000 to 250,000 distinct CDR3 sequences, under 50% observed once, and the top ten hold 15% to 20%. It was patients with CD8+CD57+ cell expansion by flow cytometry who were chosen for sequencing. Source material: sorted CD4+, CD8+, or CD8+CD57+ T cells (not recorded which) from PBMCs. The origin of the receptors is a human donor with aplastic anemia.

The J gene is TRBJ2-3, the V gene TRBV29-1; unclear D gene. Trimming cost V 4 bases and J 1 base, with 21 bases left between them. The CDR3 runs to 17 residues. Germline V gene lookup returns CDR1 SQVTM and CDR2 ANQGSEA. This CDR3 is CSVVLPRSPVGTDTQYF. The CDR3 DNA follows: TGCAGCGTTGTTCTCCCACGCTCACCGGTCGGCACAGATACGCAGTATTTT.

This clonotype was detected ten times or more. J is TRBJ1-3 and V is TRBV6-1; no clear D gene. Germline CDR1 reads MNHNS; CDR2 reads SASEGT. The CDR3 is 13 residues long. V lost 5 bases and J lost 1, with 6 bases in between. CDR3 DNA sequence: TGTGCCAGCAGTTCCGTATCTGGAAACACCATATATTTT. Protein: CASSSVSGNTIYF.

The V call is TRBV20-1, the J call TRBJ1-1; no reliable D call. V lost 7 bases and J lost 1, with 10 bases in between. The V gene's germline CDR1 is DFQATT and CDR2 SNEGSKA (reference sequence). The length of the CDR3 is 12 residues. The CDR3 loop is CSGYSGNTEAFF. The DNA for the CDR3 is TGCAGTGGGTACAGTGGGAACACTGAAGCTTTCTTT.

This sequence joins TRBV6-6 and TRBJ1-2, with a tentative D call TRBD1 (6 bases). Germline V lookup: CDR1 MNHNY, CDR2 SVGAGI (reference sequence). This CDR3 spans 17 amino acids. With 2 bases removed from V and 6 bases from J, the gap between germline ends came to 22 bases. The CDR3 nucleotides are TGTGCCAGCAGTTACCCCAAAGCGGGGGCCTTAACCGATGGCTACACCTTC. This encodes CASSYPKAGALTDGYTF.

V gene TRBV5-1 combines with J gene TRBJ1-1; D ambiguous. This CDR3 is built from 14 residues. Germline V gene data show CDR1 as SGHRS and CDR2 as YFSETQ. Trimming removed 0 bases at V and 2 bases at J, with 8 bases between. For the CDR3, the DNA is TGCGCCAGCAGCTTGGATTCCGGAAACACTGAAGCTTTCTTT. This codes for CASSLDSGNTEAFF.

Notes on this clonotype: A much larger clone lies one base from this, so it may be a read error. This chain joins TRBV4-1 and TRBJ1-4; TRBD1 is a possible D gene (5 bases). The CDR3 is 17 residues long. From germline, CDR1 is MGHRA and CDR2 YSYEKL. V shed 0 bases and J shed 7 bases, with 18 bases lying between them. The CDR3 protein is CASSQEGWGRASEKLFF. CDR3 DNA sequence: TGCGCCAGCAGCCAAGAGGGATGGGGACGCGCAAGTGAAAAACTGTTTTTT.

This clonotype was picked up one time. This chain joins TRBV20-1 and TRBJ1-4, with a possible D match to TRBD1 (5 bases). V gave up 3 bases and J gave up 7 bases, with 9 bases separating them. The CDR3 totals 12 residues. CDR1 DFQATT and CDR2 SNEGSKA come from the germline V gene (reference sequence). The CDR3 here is CSASQGIEKLFF. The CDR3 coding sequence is TGCAGTGCTAGCCAGGGAATTGAAAAACTGTTTTTT.

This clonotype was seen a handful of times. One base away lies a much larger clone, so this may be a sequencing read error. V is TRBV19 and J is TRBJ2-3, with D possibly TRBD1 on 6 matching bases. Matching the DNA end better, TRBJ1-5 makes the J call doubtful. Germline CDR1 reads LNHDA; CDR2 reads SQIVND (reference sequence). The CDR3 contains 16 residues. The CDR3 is CASSRGTSGGTDTQHF. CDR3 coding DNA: TGTGCCAGTAGTAGGGGGACTAGCGGGGGCACAGATACGCAGCATTTT.

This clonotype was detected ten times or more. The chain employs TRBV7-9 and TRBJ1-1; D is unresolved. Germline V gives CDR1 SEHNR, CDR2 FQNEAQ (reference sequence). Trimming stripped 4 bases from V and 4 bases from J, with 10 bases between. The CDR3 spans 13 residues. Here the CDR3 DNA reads TGTGCCAGCAGCTGGGGTACGGGCACTGAAGCTTTCTTT. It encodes CASSWGTGTEAFF. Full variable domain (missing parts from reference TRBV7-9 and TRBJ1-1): DTGVSQNPRHKITKRGQNVTFRCDPISEHNRLYWYRQTLGQGPEFLTYFQNEAQLEKSRLLSDRFSAERPKGSFSTLEIQRTEQGDSAMYLCASSWGTGTEAFFGQGTRLTVV.

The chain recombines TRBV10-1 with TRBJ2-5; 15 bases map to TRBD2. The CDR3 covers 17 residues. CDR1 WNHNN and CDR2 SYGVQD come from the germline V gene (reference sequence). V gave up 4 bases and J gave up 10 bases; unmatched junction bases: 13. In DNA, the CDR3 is TGCGCCAGCAGTGGACCGGGACTAGCGGGGGGTTTTGGTGTCCAGTACTTC. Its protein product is CASSGPGLAGGFGVQYF.

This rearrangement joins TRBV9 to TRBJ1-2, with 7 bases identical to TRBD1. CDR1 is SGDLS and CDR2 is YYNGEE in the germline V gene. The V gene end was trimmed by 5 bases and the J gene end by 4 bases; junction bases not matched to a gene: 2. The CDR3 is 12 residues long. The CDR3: CASSDRVYGYTF. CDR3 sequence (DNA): TGTGCCAGCAGTGACAGGGTCTATGGCTACACCTTC.

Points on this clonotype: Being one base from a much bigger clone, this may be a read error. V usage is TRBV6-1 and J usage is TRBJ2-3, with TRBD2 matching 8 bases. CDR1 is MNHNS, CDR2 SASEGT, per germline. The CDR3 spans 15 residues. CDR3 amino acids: CASSPGTRHTDTQCF. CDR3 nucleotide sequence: TGTGCCAGCAGTCCCGGGACTAGACACACAGATACGCAGTGTTTT.

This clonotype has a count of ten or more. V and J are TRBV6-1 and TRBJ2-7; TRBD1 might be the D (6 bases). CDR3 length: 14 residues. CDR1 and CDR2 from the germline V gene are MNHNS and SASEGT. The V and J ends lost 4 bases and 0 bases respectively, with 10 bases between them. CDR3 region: CASSADRYSYEQYF. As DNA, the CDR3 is TGTGCCAGCAGTGCTGACAGGTACTCCTACGAGCAGTACTTC.

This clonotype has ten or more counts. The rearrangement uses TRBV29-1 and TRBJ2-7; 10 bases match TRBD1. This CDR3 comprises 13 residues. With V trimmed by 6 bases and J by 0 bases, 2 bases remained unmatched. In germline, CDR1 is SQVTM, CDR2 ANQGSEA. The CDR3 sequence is CSVGQGGSYEQYF. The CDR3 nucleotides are TGCAGCGTCGGACAGGGGGGCTCCTACGAGCAGTACTTC.

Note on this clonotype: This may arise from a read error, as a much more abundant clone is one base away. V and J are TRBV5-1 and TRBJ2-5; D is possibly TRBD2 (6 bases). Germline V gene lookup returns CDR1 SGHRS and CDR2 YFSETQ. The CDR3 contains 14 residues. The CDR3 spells CASSLDSPGEAQYF. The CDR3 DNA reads TGCGCCAGCAGCTTGGACAGCCCGGGAGAGGCCCAGTACTTC.

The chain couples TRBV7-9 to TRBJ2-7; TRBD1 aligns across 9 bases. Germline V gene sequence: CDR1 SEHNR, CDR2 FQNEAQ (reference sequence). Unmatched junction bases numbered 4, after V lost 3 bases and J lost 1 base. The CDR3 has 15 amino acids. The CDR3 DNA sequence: TGTGCCAGCAGCTTCGGGACAGGGAATTCCTACGAGCAGTACTTC. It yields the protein CASSFGTGNSYEQYF.

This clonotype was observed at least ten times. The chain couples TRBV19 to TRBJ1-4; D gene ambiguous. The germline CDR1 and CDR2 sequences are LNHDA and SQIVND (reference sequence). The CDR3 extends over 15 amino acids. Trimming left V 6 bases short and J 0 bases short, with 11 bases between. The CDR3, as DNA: TGTGCCAGTAGACCTTGGACCGCAACTAATGAAAAACTGTTTTTT. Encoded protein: CASRPWTATNEKLFF.

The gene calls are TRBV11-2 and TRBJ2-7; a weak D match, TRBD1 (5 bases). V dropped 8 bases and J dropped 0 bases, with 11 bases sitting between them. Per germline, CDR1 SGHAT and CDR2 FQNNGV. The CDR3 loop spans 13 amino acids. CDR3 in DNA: TGTGCCAGCTCGATACAGGCCTCCTACGAGCAGTACTTC. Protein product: CASSIQASYEQYF.

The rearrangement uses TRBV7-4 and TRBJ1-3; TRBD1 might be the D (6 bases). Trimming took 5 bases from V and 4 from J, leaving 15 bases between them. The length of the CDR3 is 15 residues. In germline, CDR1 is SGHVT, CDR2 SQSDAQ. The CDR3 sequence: CASSQAAGDGNTIYF. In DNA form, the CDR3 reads TGTGCCAGCAGCCAAGCCGCAGGGGACGGAAACACCATATATTTT.

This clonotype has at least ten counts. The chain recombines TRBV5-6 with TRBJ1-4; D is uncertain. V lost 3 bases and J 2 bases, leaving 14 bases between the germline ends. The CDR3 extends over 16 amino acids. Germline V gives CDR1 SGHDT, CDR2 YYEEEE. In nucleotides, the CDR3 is TGTGCCAGCAGCTCGGTGGTCGGGTTCACTAATGAAAAACTGTTTTTT. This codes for CASSSVVGFTNEKLFF.

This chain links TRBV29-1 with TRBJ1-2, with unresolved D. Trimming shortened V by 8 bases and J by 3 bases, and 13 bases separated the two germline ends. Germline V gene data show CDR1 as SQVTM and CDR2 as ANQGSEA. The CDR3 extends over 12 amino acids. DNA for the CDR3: TGCAGCAGTTTAAGCGGGGACTATGGCTACACCTTC. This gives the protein CSSLSGDYGYTF.

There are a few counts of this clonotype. DNA of the CDR3: TGTGCCAGTAGTATGGGACTCAAAGCTAACTATGGCTACACCTTC. Translating it yields CASSMGLKANYGYTF. The rearrangement uses TRBV19 and TRBJ1-2, with TRBD1 as a possible D gene (5 bases). Germline CDR1 reads LNHDA; CDR2 reads SQIVND (reference sequence). Deletions cut 3 bases from V and 0 bases from J, with 11 bases between. This CDR3 has 15 amino acids.

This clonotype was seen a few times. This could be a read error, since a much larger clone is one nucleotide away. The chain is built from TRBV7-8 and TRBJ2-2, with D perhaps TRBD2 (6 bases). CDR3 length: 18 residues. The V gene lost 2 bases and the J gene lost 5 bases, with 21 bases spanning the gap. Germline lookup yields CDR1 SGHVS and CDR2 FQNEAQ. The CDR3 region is CASSLRLGGIGETGELFF. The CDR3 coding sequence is TGTGCCAGCAGCTTAAGGCTGGGCGGGATAGGCGAGACCGGGGAGCTGTTTTTT.

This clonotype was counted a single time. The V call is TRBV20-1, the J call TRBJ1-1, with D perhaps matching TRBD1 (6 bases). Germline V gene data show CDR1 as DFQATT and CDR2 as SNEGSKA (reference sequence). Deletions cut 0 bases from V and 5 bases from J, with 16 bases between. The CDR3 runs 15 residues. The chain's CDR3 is CSARDLRGARTEAFF. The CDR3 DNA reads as TGCAGTGCTAGAGATTTGCGGGGGGCGCGAACTGAAGCTTTCTTT.